This T cell receptor beta chain originates from a study of T cell responses to AZD1222 COVID-19 vaccine. Sequenced by immunoSEQ multiplex PCR; TCRdb stores in-frame clones only, minus some. The sample holds about 88,000 clones, roughly nine tenths seen once. The sequence derives from an adult who received the AZD1222 COVID-19 vaccine. The material sequenced was peripheral blood, taken 28 days after the second AZD1222 dose.

In DNA form, the CDR3 reads TGTGCCATCAGTGCGGGGACAGGTAACTTTTGGACCGGGGAGCTGTTTTTT. Its translation: CAISAGTGNFWTGELFF. The gene calls are TRBV10-3 and TRBJ2-2; 8 bases map to TRBD1. This CDR3 comprises 17 residues. Unmatched junction bases numbered 12, after V lost 4 bases and J lost 5 bases. Germline V CDR1 and CDR2: ENHRY, SYGVKD.